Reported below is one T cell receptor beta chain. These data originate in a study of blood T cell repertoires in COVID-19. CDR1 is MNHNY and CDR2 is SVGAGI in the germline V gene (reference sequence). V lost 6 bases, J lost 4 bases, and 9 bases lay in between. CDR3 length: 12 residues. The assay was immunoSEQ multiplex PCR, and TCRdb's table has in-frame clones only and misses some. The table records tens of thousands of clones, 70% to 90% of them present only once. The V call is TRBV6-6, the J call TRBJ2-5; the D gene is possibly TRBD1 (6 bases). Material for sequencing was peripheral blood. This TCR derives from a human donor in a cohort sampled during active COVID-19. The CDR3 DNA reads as TGTGCCAGCAGAACAGGGTTAGAGACCCAGTACTTC. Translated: CASRTGLETQYF.